The present T cell receptor beta chain was sequenced within a study of T cell clones after liver transplantation. Study-wide background: Graft-donor-reactive sequences were compared with third-party-reactive TCRbeta sequences from pre-transplant mixed lymphocyte reactions. Three of the eight recipients were HCV-positive; the rest had non-autoimmune, non-viral transplant indications. Timepoints were pre-transplant, pre-withdrawal, and after withdrawal was completed or failed.

CDR1 is MNHNY and CDR2 is SVGAGI in the germline V gene (reference sequence). There are 16 residues in the CDR3. V was pared by 6 bases and J by 0 bases, with 3 bases of the junction left unmatched. The protocol was immunoSEQ multiplex PCR, while the TCRdb copy is restricted to in-frame clones and leaves out a portion. The sample consists of tens of thousands of clones, 80% to 85% of them appearing once. The receptor comes from a human patient who received a liver transplant. Part of the T cells may come from the graft donor. Material: CD4+ T cells from blood, obtained 45 to 46 months after liver transplant. The chain employs TRBV6-6 and TRBJ2-1; 12 nucleotides agree with TRBD2. The CDR3 nucleotides read TGTGCCAGCAGGGGACTAGCGGGTAGCTCCTACAATGAGCAGTTCTTC. It yields the protein CASRGLAGSSYNEQFF.